This entry is about one TCR beta chain. These data are taken from a study of T cells after yellow fever vaccination. One entry per CDR3 protein, called by TCRdb with MiXCR from the 5' RACE reads. The repertoire holds more than 65,000 distinct CDR3 sequences, roughly 13% seen once, with 20% to 25% in the top ten. This CDR3 comprises 15 residues. V gave up 4 bases and J gave up 8 bases; unmatched junction bases: 10. The germline CDR1 and CDR2 sequences are MNHEY and SVGEGT. Findings and caveats of the study: Bulk-population clonotypes that are abundant could appear as contaminants in FACS-sorted repertoires. Reappearing after the booster were most of the clones from primary vaccination (roughly 96% CD4, 88% CD8).

The receptor's source is a young man who received the YFV17D yellow fever vaccine. The sequences come from CD8+ T cells not binding an NS4B(214-222) dextramer, sorted from PBMCs, collected less than 25 days after the first yellow fever vaccination. This rearrangement joins TRBV6-2 or TRBV6-3 to TRBJ1-5, with TRBD1 matching over 8 bases. In DNA, the CDR3 is TGTGCCAGCAGTTGGACAGGGTTCCAGGGGGAGCCCCAGCATTTT. Its protein product is CASSWTGFQGEPQHF.